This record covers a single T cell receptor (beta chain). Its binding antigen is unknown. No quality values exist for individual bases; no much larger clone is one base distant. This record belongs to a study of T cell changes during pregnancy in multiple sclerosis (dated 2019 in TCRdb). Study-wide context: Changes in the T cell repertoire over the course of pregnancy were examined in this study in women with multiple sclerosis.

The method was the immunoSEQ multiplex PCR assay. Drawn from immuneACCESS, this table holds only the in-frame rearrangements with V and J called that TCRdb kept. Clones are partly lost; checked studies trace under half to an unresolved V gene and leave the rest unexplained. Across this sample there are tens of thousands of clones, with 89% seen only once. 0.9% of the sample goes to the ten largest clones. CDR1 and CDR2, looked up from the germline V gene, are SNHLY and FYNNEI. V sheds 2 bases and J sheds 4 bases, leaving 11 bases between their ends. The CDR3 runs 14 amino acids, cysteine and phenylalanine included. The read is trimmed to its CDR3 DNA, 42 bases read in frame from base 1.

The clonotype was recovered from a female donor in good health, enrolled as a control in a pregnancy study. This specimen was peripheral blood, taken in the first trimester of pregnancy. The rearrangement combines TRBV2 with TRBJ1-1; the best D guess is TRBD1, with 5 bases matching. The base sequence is TGTGCCAGCAGTGAATCAGCAGGGCCCACTGAAGCTTTCTTT. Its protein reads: CASSESAGPTEAFF.